The 9 T cell receptor beta chains below were found in one sample sequenced in a study of shared clonotypes between healthy human individuals. Sequencing was performed with immunoSEQ multiplex PCR; in TCRdb, only in-frame clones are kept and a portion is missing. The profile shows about 2.5 million clones, 85% to 95% of them singletons. Sequencing was done on a sample of naive CD4+ T cells from PBMCs. Subset reported: CD45RA+ positively selected. The source is a man aged 18 to 30 in good health. Some clones in this sample may be carry-over from other donors' samples.

The J gene is TRBJ2-3, the V gene TRBV9, with D unclear. This CDR3 has 14 amino acids. V shed 2 bases and J shed 0 bases, with 7 bases lying between them. Germline loops: CDR1 SGDLS, CDR2 YYNGEE. CDR3 sequence (DNA): TGTGCCAGCAGCGTGTGTGGGAGCACAGATACGCAGTATTTT. Protein product: CASSVCGSTDTQYF. The full variable domain, rest sourced from reference TRBV9 and TRBJ2-3, is DSGVTQTPKHLITATGQRVTLRCSPRSGDLSVYWYQQSLDQGLQFLIQYYNGEERAKGNILERFSAQQFPDLHSELNLSSLELGDSALYFCASSVCGSTDTQYFGPGTRLTVL.

V and J are TRBV2 and TRBJ2-2, with 8 bases lining up with TRBD1. The V gene's germline CDR1 is SNHLY and CDR2 FYNNEI. V lost 5 bases and J lost 3; bases outside the gene matches: 5. There are 15 residues in the CDR3. CDR3 residues: CASSPQGAYTGELFF. For the CDR3, the DNA is TGTGCCAGCAGTCCCCAGGGGGCTTACACCGGGGAGCTGTTTTTT.

The chain carries TRBV10-3 and TRBJ1-1; 7 nucleotides line up with TRBD1. V shed 6 bases and J 4 bases; nucleotides not matched to a gene: 8. The CDR3 totals 14 residues. In germline, CDR1 is ENHRY, CDR2 SYGVKD. This chain's CDR3 is CAIRMQGESTEAFF. Written as DNA, the CDR3 is TGTGCCATCAGGATGCAGGGGGAATCCACTGAAGCTTTCTTT.

The CDR3 coding sequence is TGTGCCAGCACTATAGCGGGGACCATCTACGAGCAGTACTTC. Translated, it gives CASTIAGTIYEQYF. The rearrangement links TRBV28 to TRBJ2-7, with 8 bases lining up with TRBD2. CDR1 and CDR2 (germline): MDHEN, SYDVKM. This CDR3 has 14 amino acids. Losses at the gene ends were 7 bases for V and 3 bases for J; bases not matched to a gene: 8.

V is TRBV30 and J is TRBJ1-1; D remains unclear. This CDR3 has 12 residues. The ends were cut back, 2 bases at V and 10 bases at J, with 14 bases in the middle. Germline assignment: CDR1 GTSNPN and CDR2 SVGIG (reference sequence). The CDR3 DNA reads as TGTGCCTGGAGTCCAGCGACCCGAGGAGCTTTCTTT. Its protein product is CAWSPATRGAFF.

This chain links TRBV28 with TRBJ2-7, with TRBD1 identical over 9 bases. The CDR3 loop spans 12 amino acids. With V trimmed by 8 bases and J by 6 bases, 5 bases remained unmatched. CDR1 is MDHEN and CDR2 is SYDVKM in the germline V gene. The CDR3 loop is CASGTGNAEQYF. DNA for the CDR3: TGTGCCAGCGGGACAGGGAATGCCGAGCAGTACTTC.

This rearrangement joins TRBV2 to TRBJ1-3, with D possibly matching TRBD1 (6 bases). Trimming took 7 bases from V and 4 from J, leaving 20 bases between them. The germline V gene encodes CDR1 SNHLY and CDR2 FYNNEI. This CDR3 spans 16 amino acids. The CDR3 region has the DNA TGTGCCAGCAACGCCCTAGGGGGGGTCTCAGGAAACACCATATATTTT. It codes for CASNALGGVSGNTIYF.

The chain recombines TRBV6-5 with TRBJ2-5; D uncertain. The germline V and J ends were trimmed by 2 bases and 2 bases, with 12 bases remaining between them. CDR1 is MNHEY, CDR2 SVGAGI, per germline. This CDR3 region has 15 residues. CDR3 coding DNA: TGTGCCAGCAGTTACGGTCTCATATCTCAAGAGACCCAGTACTTC. Translation: CASSYGLISQETQYF.

The V gene is TRBV2, the J gene TRBJ2-6; D unclear. V shed 4 bases and J shed 2 bases, with 12 bases lying between them. CDR1 and CDR2 from the germline V gene are SNHLY and FYNNEI. This CDR3 spans 16 amino acids. DNA for the CDR3: TGTGCCAGCAGTGCACGCCGGGCAGCTGGGGCCAACGTCCTGACTTTC. It is translated as CASSARRAAGANVLTF.